The clone carrying this TCR beta chain appeared a single time. This record comes from a study of blood T cell repertoires in COVID-19. Looking at the study overall: Nucleic acid was either cDNA or gDNA, and it came from T cells, B-cell-depleted T cells, or PBMCs.

The germline V gene has CDR1 SGHDT and CDR2 YYEEEE. This CDR3 is built from 16 residues. Trimming removed 0 bases at V and 3 bases at J, with 16 bases between. Sequencing used immunoSEQ multiplex PCR; TCRdb keeps in-frame clones, though not all of them. The sample has some 110,000 clones; about 84% are singletons. This receptor was identified in a human donor in a cohort sampled during active COVID-19. The rearrangement joins TRBV5-6 to TRBJ2-7; D gene ambiguous. Sequenced material: peripheral blood. The CDR3 nucleotides are TGTGCCAGCAGCTTGGGCGTCCGAGACATCCACTACGAGCAGTACTTC. Its protein product is CASSLGVRDIHYEQYF.